This T cell receptor beta chain was documented in a study of blood T cell repertoires in COVID-19. Some clones are missing from TCRdb's copy, which holds only in-frame ones; the method was immunoSEQ multiplex PCR. The table includes about 240,000 clones, about 85% detected once. Germline lookup yields CDR1 SNHLY and CDR2 FYNNEI. V gave up 3 bases and J gave up 13 bases; unmatched junction bases: 6. The length of the CDR3 is 14 residues. This clone showed up just once. The chain couples TRBV2 to TRBJ2-1; 13 bases are a match to TRBD2. This receptor was taken from a man younger than 45 who had recovered from COVID-19. The sample was peripheral blood. CDR3 loop: CASSERTSGGVQFF. In DNA, the CDR3 is TGTGCCAGCAGTGAGCGCACTAGCGGGGGGGTACAGTTCTTC.